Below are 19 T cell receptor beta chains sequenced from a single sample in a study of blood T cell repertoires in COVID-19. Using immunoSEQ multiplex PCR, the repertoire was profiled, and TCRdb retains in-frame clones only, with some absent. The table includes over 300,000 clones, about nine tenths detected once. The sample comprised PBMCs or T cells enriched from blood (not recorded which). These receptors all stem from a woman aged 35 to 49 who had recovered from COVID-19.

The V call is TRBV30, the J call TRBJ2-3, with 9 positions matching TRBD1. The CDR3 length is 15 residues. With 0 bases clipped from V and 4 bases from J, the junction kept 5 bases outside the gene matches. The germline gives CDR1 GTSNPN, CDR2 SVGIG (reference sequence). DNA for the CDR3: TGTGCCTGGAGTGTACTACAGGGGGCGTCAGATACGCAGTATTTT. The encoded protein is CAWSVLQGASDTQYF.

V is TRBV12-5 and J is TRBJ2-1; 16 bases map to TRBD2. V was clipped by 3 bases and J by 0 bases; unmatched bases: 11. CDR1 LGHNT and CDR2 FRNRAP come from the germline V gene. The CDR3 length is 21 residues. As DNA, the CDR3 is TGTGCTAGTGGTTTCGGGACTAGCGGGGGGGCAAGTAAGGGCTCCTACAATGAGCAGTTCTTC. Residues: CASGFGTSGGASKGSYNEQFF. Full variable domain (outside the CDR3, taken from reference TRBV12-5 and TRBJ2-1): DARVTQTPRHKVTEMGQEVTMRCQPILGHNTVFWYRQTMMQGLELLAYFRNRAPLDDSGMPKDRFSAEMPDATLATLKIQPSEPRDSAVYFCASGFGTSGGASKGSYNEQFFGPGTRLTVL.

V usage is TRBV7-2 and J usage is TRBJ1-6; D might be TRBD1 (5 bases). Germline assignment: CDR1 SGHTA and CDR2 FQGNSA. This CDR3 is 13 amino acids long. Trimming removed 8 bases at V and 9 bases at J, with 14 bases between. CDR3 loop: CASRNSGGSPLHF. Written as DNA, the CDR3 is TGTGCCAGCCGCAACTCCGGGGGTTCACCCCTCCACTTT.

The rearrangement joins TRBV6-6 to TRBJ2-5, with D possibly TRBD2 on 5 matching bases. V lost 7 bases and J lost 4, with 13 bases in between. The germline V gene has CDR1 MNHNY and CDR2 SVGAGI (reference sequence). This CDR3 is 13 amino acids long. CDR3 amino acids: CASTREGRETQYF. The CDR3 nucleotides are TGTGCCAGCACCCGGGAAGGCCGAGAGACCCAGTACTTC.

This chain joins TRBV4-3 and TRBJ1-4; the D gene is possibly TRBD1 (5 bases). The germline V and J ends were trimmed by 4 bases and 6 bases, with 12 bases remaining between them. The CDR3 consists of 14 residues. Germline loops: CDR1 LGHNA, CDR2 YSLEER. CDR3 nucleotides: TGCGCCAGCAGCCGCCTAGGAGGGGATGAAAAACTGTTTTTT. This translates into CASSRLGGDEKLFF.

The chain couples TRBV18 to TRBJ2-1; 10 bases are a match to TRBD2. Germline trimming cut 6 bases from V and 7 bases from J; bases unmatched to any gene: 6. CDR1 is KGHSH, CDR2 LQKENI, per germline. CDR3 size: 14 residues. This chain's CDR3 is CASSPASGSNEQFF. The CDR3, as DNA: TGTGCCAGCTCCCCCGCTAGCGGGAGTAATGAGCAGTTCTTC.

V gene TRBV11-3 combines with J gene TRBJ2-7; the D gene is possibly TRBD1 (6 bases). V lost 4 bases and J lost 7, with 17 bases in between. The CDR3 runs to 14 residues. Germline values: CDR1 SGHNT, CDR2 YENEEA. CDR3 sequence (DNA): TGTGCCAGCAGCTCCCGCCCAGGGGACGGGGAGCAGTACTTC. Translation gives CASSSRPGDGEQYF. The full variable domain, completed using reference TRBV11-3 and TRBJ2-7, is EAGVVQSPRYKIIEKKQPVAFWCNPISGHNTLYWYLQNLGQGPELLIRYENEEAVDDSQLPKDRFSAERLKGVDSTLKIQPAELGDSAVYLCASSSRPGDGEQYFGPGTRLTVT.

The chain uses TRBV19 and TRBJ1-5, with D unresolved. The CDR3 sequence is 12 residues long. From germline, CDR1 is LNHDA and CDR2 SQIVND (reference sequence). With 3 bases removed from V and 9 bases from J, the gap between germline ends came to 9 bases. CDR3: CASSITGGPQHF. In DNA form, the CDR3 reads TGTGCCAGTAGTATTACCGGAGGGCCCCAGCATTTT.

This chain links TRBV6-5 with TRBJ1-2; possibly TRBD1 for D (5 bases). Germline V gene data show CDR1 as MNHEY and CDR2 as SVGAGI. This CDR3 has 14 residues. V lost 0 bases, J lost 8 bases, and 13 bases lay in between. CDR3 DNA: TGTGCCAGCAGTTACTCAAAAGGGGTTCAGGGCTACACCTTC. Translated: CASSYSKGVQGYTF.

The CDR3 nucleotides are TGTGCCAGCAGTTTATTTAGTTCTCAAGAGACCCAGTACTTC. It codes for CASSLFSSQETQYF. V and J are TRBV28 and TRBJ2-5, with unresolved D. This CDR3 spans 14 amino acids. Looked up from germline, CDR1 is MDHEN and CDR2 is SYDVKM. The V and J ends lost 1 base and 2 bases respectively, with 8 bases between them.

CDR3 in DNA: TGTGCCAGCAGCTCATGGGAGGGTAGGTCCTACAATGAGCAGTTCTTC. Translating gives CASSSWEGRSYNEQFF. The chain joins TRBV7-3 to TRBJ2-1; 7 bases map to TRBD2. CDR1 is SGHTA and CDR2 is FQGTGA in the germline V gene. The CDR3 is 16 residues long. The junction had 7 bases not matched to a gene; V was cut back by 4 bases and J by 1 base. The full variable domain, rest sourced from reference TRBV7-3 and TRBJ2-1, is GAGVSQTPSNKVTEKGKYVELRCDPISGHTALYWYRQSLGQGPEFLIYFQGTGAADDSGLPNDRFFAVRPEGSVSTLKIQRTERGDSAVYLCASSSWEGRSYNEQFFGPGTRLTVL.

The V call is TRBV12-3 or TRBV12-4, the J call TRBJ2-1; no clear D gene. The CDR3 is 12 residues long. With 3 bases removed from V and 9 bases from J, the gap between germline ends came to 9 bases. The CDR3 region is CASSLVEAEQFF. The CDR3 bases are TGTGCCAGCAGTTTGGTTGAAGCTGAGCAGTTCTTC.

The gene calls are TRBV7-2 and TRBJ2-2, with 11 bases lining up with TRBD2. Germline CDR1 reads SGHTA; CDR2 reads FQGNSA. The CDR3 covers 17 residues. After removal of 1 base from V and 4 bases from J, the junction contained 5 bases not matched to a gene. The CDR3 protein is CASSLVASGRSTGELFF. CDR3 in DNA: TGTGCCAGCAGCTTAGTGGCTAGCGGGAGGTCCACCGGGGAGCTGTTTTTT.

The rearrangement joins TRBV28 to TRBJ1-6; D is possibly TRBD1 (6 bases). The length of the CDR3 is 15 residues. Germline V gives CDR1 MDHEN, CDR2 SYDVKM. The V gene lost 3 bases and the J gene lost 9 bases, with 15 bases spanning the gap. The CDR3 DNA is TGTGCCAGCAGTTTTAGGGGGTTCAAGGGTTCACCCCTCCACTTT. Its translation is CASSFRGFKGSPLHF.

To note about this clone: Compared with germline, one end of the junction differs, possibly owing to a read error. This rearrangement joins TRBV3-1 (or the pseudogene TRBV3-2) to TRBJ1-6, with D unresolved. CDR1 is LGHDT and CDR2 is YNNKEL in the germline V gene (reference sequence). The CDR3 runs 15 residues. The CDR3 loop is CASSQVRRYDSPLHF. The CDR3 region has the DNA TGTGCCAGCAGCCAAGTCCGCCGCTATGATTCACCCCTCCACTTT.

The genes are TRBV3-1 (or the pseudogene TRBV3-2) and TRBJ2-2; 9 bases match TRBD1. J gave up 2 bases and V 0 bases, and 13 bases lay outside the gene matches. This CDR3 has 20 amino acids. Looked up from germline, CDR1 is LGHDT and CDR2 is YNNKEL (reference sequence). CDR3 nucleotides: TGTGCCAGCAGCCAAGATGGGACAGGGTGTAAATGGGACAACACCGGGGAGCTGTTTTTT. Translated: CASSQDGTGCKWDNTGELFF.

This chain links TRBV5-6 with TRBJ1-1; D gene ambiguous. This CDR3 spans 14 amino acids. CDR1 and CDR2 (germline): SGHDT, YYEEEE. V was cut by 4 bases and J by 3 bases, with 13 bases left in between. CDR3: CASSPLSQDTEAFF. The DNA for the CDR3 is TGTGCCAGCAGCCCTTTGAGTCAGGACACTGAAGCTTTCTTT.

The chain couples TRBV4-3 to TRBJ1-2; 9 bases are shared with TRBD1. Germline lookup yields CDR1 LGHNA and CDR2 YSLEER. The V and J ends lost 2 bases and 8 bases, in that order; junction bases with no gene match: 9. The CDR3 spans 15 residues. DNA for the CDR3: TGCGCCAGCAGCCAAACCCGGACAGGGGCAGGGGGCTACACCTTC. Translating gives CASSQTRTGAGGYTF.

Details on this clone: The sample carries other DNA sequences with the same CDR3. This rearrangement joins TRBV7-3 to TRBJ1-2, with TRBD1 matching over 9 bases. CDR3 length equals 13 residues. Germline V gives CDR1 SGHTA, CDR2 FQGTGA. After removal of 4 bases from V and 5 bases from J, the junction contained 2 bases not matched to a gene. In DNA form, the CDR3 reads TGTGCCAGCAGCTCGACAGGGGGTTATGGCTACACCTTC. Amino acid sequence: CASSSTGGYGYTF.